The rows below give T cell receptor beta chains drawn from one sample of a study of blood T cell repertoires in COVID-19. Here immunoSEQ multiplex PCR was the method, and the copy in TCRdb shows in-frame clones only, minus some. The profile shows about 25,000 clones, approximately 94% of them singletons. The sequenced material came from peripheral blood. These receptors were taken from a human donor with active COVID-19. The donor label of this sample is uncertain. The CDR3 runs from the conserved cysteine through the conserved F or W. A D gene is named only where the DNA matches it firmly. The size field is filled for only some rows; it gives once, few, many or a size class.

j_call,clone_size,v_call,d_call,cdr3_nt,cdr3_aa
TRBJ2-5,.,TRBV7-9,TRBD1,TGTGCCAGCAGCTTGGGATTCGGGACAGGAGGTGAGACCCAGTACTTC,CASSLGFGTGGETQYF
TRBJ2-3,.,TRBV6-4,TRBD2,TGTGCCAGCAGTGACGGCGGGGGGCATACAGATACGCAGTATTTT,CASSDGGGHTDTQYF
TRBJ2-7,.,TRBV2,.,TGTGCCAGCAGGGACGGCCGGAGGGTTTCCTACGAGCAGTACTTC,CASRDGRRVSYEQYF
TRBJ1-3,.,TRBV6-5,.,TGTGCCAGCAGTTACCAGGGCGGAAACACCATATATTTT,CASSYQGGNTIYF
TRBJ2-2,.,TRBV15,.,TGTGCCACCAGCAGAGTAAGGGACAAGAACACCGGGGAGCTGTTTTTT,CATSRVRDKNTGELFF
TRBJ2-7,.,TRBV30,.,TGTGCCTGGAGTGTAAGGGGGGGTTTTGGAAGCGAGCAGTACTTC,CAWSVRGGFGSEQYF
TRBJ2-3,.,TRBV6-1,.,TGTGCCAGCAGTGAACCCCCTTTGATTACTAGCACAGATACGCAGTATTTT,CASSEPPLITSTDTQYF
TRBJ2-1,.,TRBV7-9,TRBD2,TGTGCCAGCAGCTTACTAGCGGGAGGGGTTAATGAGCAGTTCTTC,CASSLLAGGVNEQFF
TRBJ2-2,.,TRBV4-3,.,TGCGCCAGCAGCCAAGAGGCCATCGGGGAGCTGTTTTTT,CASSQEAIGELFF
TRBJ2-1,once,TRBV3-1/TRBV3-2,TRBD2,TGTGCCAGCAGCCAAGGTTTGCGGGAGGTATACAATGAGCAGTTCTTC,CASSQGLREVYNEQFF
TRBJ2-5,.,TRBV5-6,TRBD2,TGTGCCAGCAGCTTGGACGGGGGGTTAGAGACCCAGTACTTC,CASSLDGGLETQYF
TRBJ1-1,.,TRBV5-1,TRBD1,TGCGCCAGCAGCTGGCGGACAGGGAGTTGGTCTGAAGCTTTCTTT,CASSWRTGSWSEAFF
TRBJ2-7,.,TRBV13,TRBD1,TGTGCCAGCAGCTACCCGGGACAGAGGTACGAGCAGTACTTC,CASSYPGQRYEQYF
TRBJ1-4,.,TRBV24-1,.,TGTGCCACCAGTGATCTTGCGCTGGGGAGGGGCCTGGGTGAAAAACTGTTTTTT,CATSDLALGRGLGEKLFF
TRBJ2-5,.,TRBV9,TRBD2,TGTGCCAGCAGCCCTTGGACTAGCGGAGGACAAGAGACCCAGTACTTC,CASSPWTSGGQETQYF
TRBJ1-5,.,TRBV9,.,TGTGCCAGCAGCGTCGGGACTTTTAATCAGCCCCAGCATTTT,CASSVGTFNQPQHF
TRBJ2-7,few,TRBV3-1/TRBV3-2,.,TGTGCCAGCAGCCTAAGTGGGAGTACTATCGCCTACGAGCAGTACTTC,CASSLSGSTIAYEQYF
TRBJ2-1,.,TRBV29-1,TRBD2,TGCAGCGTTGAGCGTCTAGCGGGGGGTGAGCAGTTCTTC,CSVERLAGGEQFF
TRBJ1-1,.,TRBV30,TRBD1,TGTGCCTGGAGTGCCGACAGGGGAGCGAACACTGAAGCTTTCTTT,CAWSADRGANTEAFF
TRBJ1-3,.,TRBV28,TRBD1,TGTGCCAGCAGTTTCCCGGACAGGGCCATCTCTGGAAACACCATATATTTT,CASSFPDRAISGNTIYF
TRBJ2-1,.,TRBV5-1,.,TGCGCCAGCAGCTTGCACACGGGGGTTGAGCAGTTCTTC,CASSLHTGVEQFF
TRBJ1-5,.,TRBV27,.,TGTGCCAGCAGTATCGACTCCTCCCGTAGCTATCAGCCCCAGCATTTT,CASSIDSSRSYQPQHF
TRBJ1-2,.,TRBV27,.,TGTGCCAGCAGTTCGGCCGTAGCTATCGGTGGCTACACCTTC,CASSSAVAIGGYTF
TRBJ1-1,.,TRBV6-4,.,TGTGCCAGCAGTGTGACAAGAAACACTGAAGCTTTCTTT,CASSVTRNTEAFF
TRBJ1-1,.,TRBV11-2,.,TGTGCCAGCAGCCTCACGGGCCGTGGGGGGGGCACTGAAGCTTTCTTT,CASSLTGRGGGTEAFF
TRBJ2-6,.,TRBV28,TRBD1,TGTGCCAGCAGTCCTTTTCGGGACAGGGGATCAGGGGCCAACGTCCTGACTTTC,CASSPFRDRGSGANVLTF
TRBJ1-5,.,TRBV27,.,TGTGCCAGCAGTCCCTCCCCCAGGGTGGAGAATCAGCCCCAGCATTTT,CASSPSPRVENQPQHF
TRBJ2-1,.,TRBV2,TRBD2,TGTGCCAGCAGTGTTCTAGCGGGAGGGCCGGTGGATGAGCAGTTCTTC,CASSVLAGGPVDEQFF
TRBJ2-7,.,TRBV4-1,TRBD2,TGCGCCAGCAGCCAAGTCGGCGGGAGGGCCAGATTCGCATCCTACGAGCAGTACTTC,CASSQVGGRARFASYEQYF
TRBJ2-7,once,TRBV6-5,.,TGTGCCAGCAATAGGCGACAGACCTACGAGCAGTACTTC,CASNRRQTYEQYF
TRBJ2-2,.,TRBV24-1,.,TGTGCCACCAGTGACCTTAGCGGGAACACCGGGGAGCTGTTTTTT,CATSDLSGNTGELFF
TRBJ2-7,.,TRBV5-1,TRBD2,TGCGCCAGCAGCTACACCCTCCAGTCCGGGACTACCAACTACGAGCAGTACTTC,CASSYTLQSGTTNYEQYF
TRBJ1-1,.,TRBV5-1,.,TGCGCCAGCAGCTTGGGCAGGGACACTGAAGCTTTCTTT,CASSLGRDTEAFF
TRBJ1-4,.,TRBV2,.,TGTGCGTCGGCCTCGGACTTTGCAACTAATGAAAAACTGTTTTTT,CASASDFATNEKLFF
TRBJ1-1,.,TRBV5-4,TRBD1,TGTGCCAGCAGCTTAGGACAGGCGAACACTGAAGCTTTCTTT,CASSLGQANTEAFF
TRBJ1-2,.,TRBV19,TRBD1,TGTGCCAGTAGACCCGACAGGGGGACGGGCGGCTACACCTTC,CASRPDRGTGGYTF
TRBJ2-7,.,TRBV3-1/TRBV3-2,TRBD2,TGTGCCAGCAGCCACCCCGTCGGGACTAGACAATACGAGCAGTACTTC,CASSHPVGTRQYEQYF
TRBJ2-7,once,TRBV14,.,TGTGCCAGCAGCCAAGGAACGGGGGACTCCTACGAGCAGTACTTC,CASSQGTGDSYEQYF
TRBJ1-5,.,TRBV27,.,TGTGCCAGCAGTTTTGGGCGGGTGGGGGGTCAGCCCCAGCATTTT,CASSFGRVGGQPQHF
TRBJ2-4,.,TRBV13,TRBD2,TGTGCCAGCAGCTCGTCCCGGGTGGGGGGGGAAAACATTCAGTACTTC,CASSSSRVGGENIQYF
TRBJ2-3,.,TRBV3-1/TRBV3-2,.,TGTGCCAGCAGCCAAGATCTAAGCGGGCGAAGCACAGATACGCAGTATTTT,CASSQDLSGRSTDTQYF
TRBJ2-1,once,TRBV4-2,TRBD2,TGTGCCAGCAGCCAAGAGGGCGGGAGGGCCGGATCTGAGCAGTTCTTC,CASSQEGGRAGSEQFF
TRBJ2-5,.,TRBV11-3,.,TGTGCCAGCAGCCCGGGGTACGGCAGTTCCCAGTACTTC,CASSPGYGSSQYF
TRBJ2-7,.,TRBV5-1,TRBD1,TGCGCCAGCGGGCTCGGGACAGCCACCTACGAGCAGTACTTC,CASGLGTATYEQYF
TRBJ2-4,.,TRBV7-2,.,TGTGCCAGCAGCACCCAATCTCGGGGGGCGAGGGACATTCAGTACTTC,CASSTQSRGARDIQYF
TRBJ2-3,.,TRBV10-3,TRBD2,TGTGCCATCAGTGGACGCCAAGCGGGGGGGCGCGCAAATACGCAGTATTTT,CAISGRQAGGRANTQYF
TRBJ1-2,few,TRBV7-2,TRBD1,TGTGCCAGCAGCTTAGATCAGGGGGGGACAGGCCCCGGTGGCTACACCTTC,CASSLDQGGTGPGGYTF
TRBJ2-4,.,TRBV9,.,TGTGCCAGCAGCGCGCTAGAGAGAGCGGCCAAAAACATTCAGTACTTC,CASSALERAAKNIQYF
TRBJ1-3,.,TRBV11-2,.,TGTGCCAGCAGCCCCCGACGAGACTCCTCTGGAAACACCATATATTTT,CASSPRRDSSGNTIYF
TRBJ1-2,.,TRBV7-2,.,TGTGCCAGCAGCTTAGAAGCCAGGCCTACCCATGGCTACACCTTC,CASSLEARPTHGYTF
TRBJ2-1,.,TRBV7-6,TRBD1,TGTGCCAGCAGCTTAGGGGGGATCGGACAGGGAAGCCATGAGCAGTTCTTC,CASSLGGIGQGSHEQFF
TRBJ2-1,.,TRBV11-2,TRBD2,TGTGCCAGCAGACAAAGCGGGGGGAGGGGTGAGCAGTTCTTC,CASRQSGGRGEQFF
TRBJ1-2,.,TRBV11-2,.,TGTGCCAGCAGCCCCCCTAAGCCATTCTATGGCTACACCTTC,CASSPPKPFYGYTF
TRBJ2-5,.,TRBV6-6,.,TGTGCCAGCAGTTACTCCCCACAACCCCCCCAAGAGACCCAGTACTTC,CASSYSPQPPQETQYF
TRBJ2-1,once,TRBV18,.,TGTGCCAGCTCACTACGGGGTGGTGAGCAGTTCTTC,CASSLRGGEQFF
TRBJ2-7,.,TRBV10-1,TRBD2,TGCGCCAGCGGGGGGGCTAGCGGGCAAAGCATCCACGAGCAGTACTTC,CASGGASGQSIHEQYF
TRBJ2-3,once,TRBV27,.,TGTGCCAGCACCGGGTCAGATACGCAGTATTTT,CASTGSDTQYF
TRBJ2-5,.,TRBV2,.,TGTGCCAGCAGTACAACTAGCAACCAAGAGACCCAGTACTTC,CASSTTSNQETQYF
TRBJ1-2,.,TRBV3-1/TRBV3-2,TRBD1,TGTGCCAGCAGGAGGACAGGGGGTAATGGCTACACCTTC,CASRRTGGNGYTF
TRBJ2-1,.,TRBV6-1,.,TGTGCCAGCAGTGGAGTAGGGATTCGCGGGTCCTACAATGAGCAGTTCTTC,CASSGVGIRGSYNEQFF